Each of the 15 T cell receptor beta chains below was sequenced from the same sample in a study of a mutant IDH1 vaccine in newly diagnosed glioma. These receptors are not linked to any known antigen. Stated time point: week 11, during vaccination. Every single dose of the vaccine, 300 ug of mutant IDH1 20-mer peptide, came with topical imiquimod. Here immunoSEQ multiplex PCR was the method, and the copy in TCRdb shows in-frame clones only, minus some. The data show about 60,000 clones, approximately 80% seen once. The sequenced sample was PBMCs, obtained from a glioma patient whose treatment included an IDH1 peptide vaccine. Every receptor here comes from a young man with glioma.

The CDR3, as DNA: TGTGCCAGTAGTACCCAGAAGAACACTGAAGCTTTCTTT. It encodes CASSTQKNTEAFF. The chain links TRBV19 to TRBJ1-1, with no clear D. The ends were cut back, 4 bases at V and 1 base at J, with 7 bases in the middle. The germline CDR1 and CDR2 sequences are LNHDA and SQIVND (reference sequence). The CDR3 length is 13 residues.

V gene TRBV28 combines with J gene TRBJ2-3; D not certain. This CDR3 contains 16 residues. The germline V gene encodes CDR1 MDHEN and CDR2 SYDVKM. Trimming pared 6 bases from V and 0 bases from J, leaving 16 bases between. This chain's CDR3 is CASRALTVPSTDTQYF. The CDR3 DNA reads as TGTGCCAGCAGAGCCCTGACCGTTCCTAGCACAGATACGCAGTATTTT.

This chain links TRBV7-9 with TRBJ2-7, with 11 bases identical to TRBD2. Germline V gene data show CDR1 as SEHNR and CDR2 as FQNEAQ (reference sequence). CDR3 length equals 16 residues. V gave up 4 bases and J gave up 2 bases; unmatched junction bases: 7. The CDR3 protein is CASSYLAGGPTYEQYF. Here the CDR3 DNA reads TGTGCCAGCAGCTACTTAGCGGGAGGGCCAACCTACGAGCAGTACTTC.

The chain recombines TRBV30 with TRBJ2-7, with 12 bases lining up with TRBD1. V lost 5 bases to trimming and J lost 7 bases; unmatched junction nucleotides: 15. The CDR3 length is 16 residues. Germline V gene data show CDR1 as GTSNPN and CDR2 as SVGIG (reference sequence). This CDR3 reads CAWCPPPGTGGIEQYF. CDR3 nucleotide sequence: TGTGCCTGGTGCCCCCCCCCTGGGACAGGGGGCATTGAGCAGTACTTC.

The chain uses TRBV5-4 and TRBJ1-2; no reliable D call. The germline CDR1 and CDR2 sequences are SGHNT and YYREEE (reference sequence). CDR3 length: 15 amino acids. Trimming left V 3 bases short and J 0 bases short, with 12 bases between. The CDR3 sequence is CASSSDLSANYGYTF. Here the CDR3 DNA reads TGTGCCAGCAGCTCCGACTTATCCGCTAACTATGGCTACACCTTC.

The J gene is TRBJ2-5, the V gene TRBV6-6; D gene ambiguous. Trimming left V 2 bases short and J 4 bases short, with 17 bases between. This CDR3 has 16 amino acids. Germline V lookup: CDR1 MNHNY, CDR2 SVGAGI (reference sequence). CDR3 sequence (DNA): TGTGCCAGCAGTTACGAGGTTCCCAGAAGAGGAGAGACCCAGTACTTC. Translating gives CASSYEVPRRGETQYF.

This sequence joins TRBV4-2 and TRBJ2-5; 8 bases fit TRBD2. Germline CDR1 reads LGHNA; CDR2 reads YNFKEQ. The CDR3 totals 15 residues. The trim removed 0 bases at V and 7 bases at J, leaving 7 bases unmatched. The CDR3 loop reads CASSQEVTSGGTQYF. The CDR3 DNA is TGTGCCAGCAGCCAAGAGGTAACTAGCGGAGGGACCCAGTACTTC.

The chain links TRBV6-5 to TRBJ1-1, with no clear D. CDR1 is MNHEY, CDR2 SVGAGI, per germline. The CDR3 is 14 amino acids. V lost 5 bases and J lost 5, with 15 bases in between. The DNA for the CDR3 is TGTGCCAGCAGTCCCCTGGGGAAGGGAACTGAAGCTTTCTTT. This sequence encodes CASSPLGKGTEAFF.

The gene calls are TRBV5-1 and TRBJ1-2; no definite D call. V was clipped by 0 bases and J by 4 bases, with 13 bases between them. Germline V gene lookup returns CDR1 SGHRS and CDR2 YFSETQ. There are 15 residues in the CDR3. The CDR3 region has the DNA TGCGCCAGCAGCTTGGATATAAGTGGCGGCTATGGCTACACCTTC. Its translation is CASSLDISGGYGYTF.

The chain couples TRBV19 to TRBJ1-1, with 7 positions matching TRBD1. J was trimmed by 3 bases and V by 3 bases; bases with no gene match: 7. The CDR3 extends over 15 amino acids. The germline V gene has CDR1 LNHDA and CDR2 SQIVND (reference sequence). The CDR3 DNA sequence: TGTGCCAGTAGTATCGTGACAGGGCGGTACACTGAAGCTTTCTTT. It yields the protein CASSIVTGRYTEAFF.

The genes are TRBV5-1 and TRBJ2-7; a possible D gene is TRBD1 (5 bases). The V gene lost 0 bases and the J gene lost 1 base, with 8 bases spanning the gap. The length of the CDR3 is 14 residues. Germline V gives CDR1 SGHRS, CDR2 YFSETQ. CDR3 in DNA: TGCGCCAGCAGCTTGGGCGCAGGGTCCTACGAGCAGTACTTC. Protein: CASSLGAGSYEQYF.

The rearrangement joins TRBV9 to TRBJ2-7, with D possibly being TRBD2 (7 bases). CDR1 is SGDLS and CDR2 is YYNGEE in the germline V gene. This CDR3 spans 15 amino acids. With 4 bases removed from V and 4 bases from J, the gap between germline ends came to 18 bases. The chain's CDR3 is CASSPLGGPRYEQYF. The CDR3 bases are TGTGCCAGCAGCCCGTTGGGGGGGCCGAGGTACGAGCAGTACTTC.

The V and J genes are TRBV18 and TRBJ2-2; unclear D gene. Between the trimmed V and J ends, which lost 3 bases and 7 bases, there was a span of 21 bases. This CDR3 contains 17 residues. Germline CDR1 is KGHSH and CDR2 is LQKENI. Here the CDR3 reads CASSPYVDGRSSGELFF. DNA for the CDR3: TGTGCCAGCTCACCCTATGTAGACGGCAGGTCCAGCGGGGAGCTGTTTTTT.

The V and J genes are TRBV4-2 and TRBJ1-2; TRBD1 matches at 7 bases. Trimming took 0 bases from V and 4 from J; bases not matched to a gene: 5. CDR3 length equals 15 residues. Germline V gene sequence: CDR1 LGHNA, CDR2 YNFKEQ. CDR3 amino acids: CASSQESTGSYGYTF. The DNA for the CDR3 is TGTGCCAGCAGCCAAGAGTCGACAGGGTCCTATGGCTACACCTTC.

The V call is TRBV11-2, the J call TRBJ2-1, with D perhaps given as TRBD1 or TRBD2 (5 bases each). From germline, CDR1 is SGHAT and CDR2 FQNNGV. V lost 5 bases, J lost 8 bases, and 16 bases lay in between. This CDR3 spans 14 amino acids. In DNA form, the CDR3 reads TGTGCCAGCAGCCGTCGGGACCAGGACGATGAGCAGTTCTTC. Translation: CASSRRDQDDEQFF.